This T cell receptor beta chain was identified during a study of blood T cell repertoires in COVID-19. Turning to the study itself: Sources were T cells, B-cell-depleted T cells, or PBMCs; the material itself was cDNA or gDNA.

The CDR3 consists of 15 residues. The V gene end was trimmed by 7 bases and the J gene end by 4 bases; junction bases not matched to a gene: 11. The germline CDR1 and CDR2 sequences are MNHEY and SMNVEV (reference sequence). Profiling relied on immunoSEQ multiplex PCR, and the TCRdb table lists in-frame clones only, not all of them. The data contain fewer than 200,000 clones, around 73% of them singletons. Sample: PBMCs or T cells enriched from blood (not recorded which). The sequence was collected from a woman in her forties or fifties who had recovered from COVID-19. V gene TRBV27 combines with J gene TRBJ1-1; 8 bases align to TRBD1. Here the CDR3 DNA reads TGTGCCAGCAACCTCAGGGGGCAGGGGAGCACTGAAGCTTTCTTT. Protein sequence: CASNLRGQGSTEAFF.